This record looks at one T cell receptor (beta chain) sequence and its context. Its antigen is not identified. Produced via immunoSEQ multiplex PCR; TCRdb's table is partial and in-frame only. The sample has 150,000 to 200,000 clones; 88% are singletons. The source of the sample is a study of T cell responses to AZD1222 COVID-19 vaccine. Study-wide results and caveats: Baseline antibody screening turned up just a handful of seropositive AZD1222 recipients. After the peak T cell response, and only then, were repertoires sampled. Clonal diversity was possibly underestimated, and the donors were mostly white British, with more females.

Germline CDR1 and CDR2: SGHTA and FQGNSA. The V end was cut by 1 base, the J end by 0 bases, with 12 bases between. CDR3 length equals 16 residues. Doses given second, at about 4 or about 12 weeks, were pooled. This TCR derives from an adult who received the AZD1222 COVID-19 vaccine. This chain uses TRBV7-2 with TRBJ1-1, with a tentative D call TRBD1 (5 bases). The specimen was peripheral blood, collected 28 days after the second AZD1222 dose. CDR3 DNA: TGTGCCAGCAGCTTAGAGGGGATAGCCTTGAACACTGAAGCTTTCTTT. Translated, it gives CASSLEGIALNTEAFF. The entire variable domain, with the rest obtained from reference TRBV7-2 and TRBJ1-1, is as follows: GAGVSQSPSNKVTEKGKDVELRCDPISGHTALYWYRQSLGQGLEFLIYFQGNSAPDKSGLPSDRFSAERTGGSVSTLTIQRTQQEDSAVYLCASSLEGIALNTEAFFGQGTRLTVV.